The present T cell receptor (beta chain) was sequenced within a study of cytomegalovirus exposure and HLA in healthy donors. The study, taken as a whole, reports: Associated with HLA alleles at 0.05 false discovery rate in a later analysis were approximately 17,000 TCR beta sequences. By a later analysis, the bulk of CMV-associated TCR beta chains appeared HLA-restricted. V- and J-gene trimming of TCR beta was linked (in a later analysis) to a missense DCLRE1C variant.

The primer mix had 60 Vbeta and 13 Jbeta primers. Sequencing was performed with immunoSEQ multiplex PCR; in TCRdb, only in-frame clones are kept and a portion is missing. The data contain 150,000 or so clones, 65% to 80% of them singletons. Regarding this clone: Its antigen is undetermined.

The CDR3 loop spans 16 amino acids. Germline CDR1 reads LNHDA; CDR2 reads SQIVND (reference sequence). Trimming stripped 7 bases from V and 2 bases from J, with 18 bases between. The receptor comes from a middle-aged man in good health and CMV-seropositive. The gene calls are TRBV19 and TRBJ1-3; D is perhaps TRBD1 (6 bases). Material for sequencing was PBMCs. The CDR3 DNA reads as TGTGCCAGTATGAGGGGGGCAGGGACTACTGGAAACACCATATATTTT. It translates to CASMRGAGTTGNTIYF.